This TCR beta chain is from a study of blood T cell repertoires in COVID-19. In the original processing: Researchers report that nucleated cell counts were estimated from reference gene primer amplification. Sequencing was performed with immunoSEQ multiplex PCR; in TCRdb, only in-frame clones are kept and a portion is missing. D and trimming were read from the DNA, whereas the V and J calls and clone size are those reported in that table. The table shows tens of thousands of clones, with roughly 84% occurring only once. Germline loops: CDR1 MDHEN, CDR2 SYDVKM. This CDR3 spans 14 amino acids. The V and J ends lost 6 bases and 8 bases respectively, with 19 bases between them. Seattle patients were enrolled while actively infected and followed longitudinally.

V usage is TRBV28 and J usage is TRBJ1-1, with D tentatively TRBD1 (5 bases). This receptor was taken from a man aged 25-40 years with COVID-19, enrolled during active disease. The specimen was peripheral blood. CDR3 coding DNA: TGTGCCAGCAGAGTCGGGACTCTGACGGAGGAAGCTTTCTTT. As protein: CASRVGTLTEEAFF.